This note documents a single T cell receptor (beta chain) sequence. Trimming took 1 base from V and 0 from J, leaving 12 bases between them. This CDR3 spans 16 amino acids. Germline lookup yields CDR1 SGDLS and CDR2 YYNGEE. Clones were read by immunoSEQ multiplex PCR, and TCRdb kept only the in-frame ones, dropping some. The repertoire includes around 260,000 clones, over 75% of them detected once, and 10% to 15% sits in the top ten. The data derive from a study of blood T cell repertoires in COVID-19. Overall study context: Acute-phase and convalescent COVID-19 samples originated in the United States, Italy and Spain.

This sequence joins TRBV9 and TRBJ2-3, with a weak D call TRBD1 (6 bases). Sequenced sample: peripheral blood. The receptor was isolated from a human donor in a cohort sampled during active COVID-19. Here the CDR3 DNA reads TGTGCCAGCAGCGTATATCAGGGGTCTAGCACAGATACGCAGTATTTT. This translates into CASSVYQGSSTDTQYF.